This section outlines one TCR beta chain sequence together with its context. The sample is drawn from a study of control samples from healthy donors and cancer patients. Assay: immunoSEQ multiplex PCR; the TCRdb copy retains only in-frame clones and omits some. The table lists 70,000 to 90,000 clones, 94% of them singletons, with about 6.2% in the top ten. The origin of this receptor is a woman in her 40s in good health. Input material: blood.

The CDR3 loop reads CASRRDGNYGYTF. CDR3 DNA sequence: TGTGCCAGCAGGAGGGACGGAAACTATGGCTACACCTTC. The V call is TRBV5-6, the J call TRBJ1-2; D may be TRBD1 (5 bases). CDR1 SGHDT and CDR2 YYEEEE come from the germline V gene. The CDR3 extends over 13 amino acids. V lost 5 bases to trimming and J lost 2 bases, with 10 bases between them.